The 10 T cell receptor beta chains reported below all come from one sample, sequenced in a study of radiotherapy plus CTLA-4 blockade in lung cancer. Profiling relied on immunoSEQ multiplex PCR, and the TCRdb table lists in-frame clones only, not all of them. The repertoire holds about 45,000 clones, with 73% as singletons. This sample comprised peripheral blood, obtained from a patient treated with radiotherapy plus ipilimumab. The source of these receptors is a human donor with non-small cell lung cancer who had a complete response to radiotherapy plus ipilimumab.

This clone showed up just once. The chain links TRBV6-6 to TRBJ2-7; tentatively, D is TRBD2 (6 bases). Germline loops: CDR1 MNHNY, CDR2 SVGAGI (reference sequence). The CDR3 has 15 amino acids. V dropped 4 bases and J dropped 0 bases, with 13 bases sitting between them. CDR3 coding DNA: TGTGCCAGCAGTTCGTCTACTAGCAGCTCCTACGAGCAGTACTTC. It yields the protein CASSSSTSSSYEQYF.

The genes are TRBV10-3 and TRBJ1-1; D gene ambiguous. Germline V gene lookup returns CDR1 ENHRY and CDR2 SYGVKD. There are 13 residues in the CDR3. Trimming removed 6 bases at V and 3 bases at J, with 11 bases between. For the CDR3, the DNA is TGTGCCATCAGGGCCGGGATGTACACTGAAGCTTTCTTT. This encodes CAIRAGMYTEAFF.

This sequence joins TRBV6-9 and TRBJ1-2; possible D gene TRBD1, 6 bases. Trimming left V 4 bases short and J 5 bases short, with 17 bases between. This CDR3 comprises 15 residues. The germline V gene encodes CDR1 MNHGY and CDR2 SVAAGI. CDR3 region: CASSCRQAEIYGYTF. CDR3 DNA sequence: TGTGCCAGCAGTTGCCGACAGGCTGAGATTTATGGCTACACCTTC.

This clone has more than one count but fewer than ten. The chain is built from TRBV5-5 and TRBJ1-1; no firm D call. Germline-derived CDR1 and CDR2 are SGHKS and YYEKEE (reference sequence). The CDR3 totals 11 residues. Trimming took off 6 bases at V and 2 bases at J, with 5 bases between the two ends. This chain's CDR3 is CASNSNTEAFF. As DNA, the CDR3 is TGTGCCAGCAACAGCAACACTGAAGCTTTCTTT.

The chain uses TRBV7-2 and TRBJ1-3, with TRBD1 identical over 7 bases. In germline, CDR1 is SGHTA, CDR2 FQGNSA. This CDR3 is 19 amino acids long. The V segment lost 0 bases and the J segment 0 bases; nucleotides outside the gene matches: 11. CDR3 sequence (DNA): TGTGCCAGCAGCTTAGCTGGGATTACAGGGGTTTACTCTGGAAACACCATATATTTT. Its translation is CASSLAGITGVYSGNTIYF. The entire variable domain, with the rest obtained from reference TRBV7-2 and TRBJ1-3, is as follows: GAGVSQSPSNKVTEKGKDVELRCDPISGHTALYWYRQSLGQGLEFLIYFQGNSAPDKSGLPSDRFSAERTGGSVSTLTIQRTQQEDSAVYLCASSLAGITGVYSGNTIYFGEGSWLTVV.

The gene calls are TRBV7-9 and TRBJ2-5; 10 bases are shared with TRBD2. The CDR3 has 18 amino acids. The V segment lost 5 bases and the J segment 6 bases; nucleotides outside the gene matches: 18. The germline V gene encodes CDR1 SEHNR and CDR2 FQNEAQ (reference sequence). DNA for the CDR3: TGTGCCAGCAGCAAAGCCGCGACCTTAGCGGGGGGCTCGAAGACCCAGTACTTC. Translated, it gives CASSKAATLAGGSKTQYF.

The table lists this clone with a count of one. The V call is TRBV5-4, the J call TRBJ2-5; tentative D call: TRBD2 (6 bases). V was trimmed by 0 bases and J by 9 bases, leaving 12 bases between them. This CDR3 is built from 13 residues. Germline values: CDR1 SGHNT, CDR2 YYREEE (reference sequence). CDR3 loop: CASSLGGGRAQYF. CDR3 in DNA: TGTGCCAGCAGCTTGGGGGGAGGCAGGGCCCAGTACTTC.

This clone was counted a single time. This chain uses TRBV5-1 with TRBJ2-1; 8 nucleotides align to TRBD1. Germline loops: CDR1 SGHRS, CDR2 YFSETQ. This CDR3 spans 16 amino acids. The trim removed 4 bases at V and 0 bases at J, leaving 6 bases unmatched. The CDR3 region has the DNA TGCGCCAGCAGCCCTGGGGACAGGAGCTCCTACAATGAGCAGTTCTTC. Translating it yields CASSPGDRSSYNEQFF.

This rearrangement joins TRBV11-2 to TRBJ2-5; D is possibly TRBD1 (5 bases). V gave up 3 bases and J gave up 1 base, with 9 bases separating them. Germline assignment: CDR1 SGHAT and CDR2 FQNNGV. The CDR3 consists of 14 residues. The CDR3 region has the DNA TGTGCCAGCAGCTTGGTCCAGGGCCAAGAGACCCAGTACTTC. The encoded protein is CASSLVQGQETQYF.

This clone was picked up one time. This sequence joins TRBV28 and TRBJ2-7; TRBD1 might be the D (6 bases). With 4 bases removed from V and 1 base from J, the gap between germline ends came to 14 bases. Germline-derived CDR1 and CDR2 are MDHEN and SYDVKM. The CDR3 sequence is 15 residues long. This CDR3 reads CASSSPPDRSYEQYF. Here the CDR3 DNA reads TGTGCCAGCAGTTCCCCCCCGGACAGATCCTACGAGCAGTACTTC.